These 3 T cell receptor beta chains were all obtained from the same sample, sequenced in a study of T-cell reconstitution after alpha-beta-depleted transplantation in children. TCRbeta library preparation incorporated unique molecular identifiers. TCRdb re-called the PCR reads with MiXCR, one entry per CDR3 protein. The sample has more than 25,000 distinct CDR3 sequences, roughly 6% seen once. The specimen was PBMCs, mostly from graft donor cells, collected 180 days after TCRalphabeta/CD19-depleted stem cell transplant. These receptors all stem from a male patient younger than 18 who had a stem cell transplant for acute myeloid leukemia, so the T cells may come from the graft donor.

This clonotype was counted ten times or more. CDR3 DNA sequence: TGCGCCAGCAGTCAGGGCACGGAGGGGCAGTACTTC. This codes for CASSQGTEGQYF. V is TRBV5-1 and J is TRBJ2-7; possible D gene TRBD2, 6 bases. The CDR3 loop spans 12 amino acids. The V gene's germline CDR1 is SGHRS and CDR2 YFSETQ. V dropped 5 bases and J dropped 9 bases, with 15 bases sitting between them.

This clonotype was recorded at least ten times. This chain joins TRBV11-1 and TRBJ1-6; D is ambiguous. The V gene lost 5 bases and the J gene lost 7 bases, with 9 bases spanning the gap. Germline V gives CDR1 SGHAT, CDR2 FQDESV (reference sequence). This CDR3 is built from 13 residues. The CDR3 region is CASSPPDNSPLHF. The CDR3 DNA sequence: TGTGCCAGCAGCCCTCCGGACAATTCACCCCTCCACTTT.

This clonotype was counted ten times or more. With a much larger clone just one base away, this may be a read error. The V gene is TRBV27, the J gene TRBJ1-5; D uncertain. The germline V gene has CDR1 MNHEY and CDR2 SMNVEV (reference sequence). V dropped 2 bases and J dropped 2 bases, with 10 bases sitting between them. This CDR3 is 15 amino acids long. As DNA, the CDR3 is TGTGCCAGCAGTTTAAATGTGGATTGCAATCAGCCCCAGCATTTT. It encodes CASSLNVDCNQPQHF.